Detailed here is one TCR beta chain. Its antigen is unidentified. Every donor provided roughly 10 milliliters of peripheral blood. Isolation per sample recovered at least 7 million PBMCs. CDR1 is SGHVS, CDR2 FQNEAQ, per germline. The V and J ends lost 5 bases and 4 bases respectively, with 13 bases between them. The CDR3 consists of 14 residues. The source of the sample is a study of blood T cells in healthy people across ages. Turning to the study itself: About one barcoded beta molecule was captured per two T cells (by template switching).

Study conclusions and caveats: There was a strong correlation between TCR beta diversity and naive T cell percentage.

The second PCR ran roughly 7 to 12 cycles with a sample-barcoded 5' primer and J-beta primers. MiXCR was run by TCRdb on the 5' RACE reads, yielding one entry per CDR3 protein. In the table there are hundreds of thousands of distinct CDR3 sequences, about three fifths of which are singletons. The sample taken for sequencing was blood. The rearrangement uses TRBV7-8 and TRBJ2-3, with D unresolved. The receptor was isolated from a man aged 25 to 40 in good health. CDR3 sequence reads: CASSVYPRSDTQYF. The CDR3 coding sequence is TGTGCCAGCAGCGTATACCCTAGATCAGATACGCAGTATTTT.